The 25 T cell receptor beta chains in this list originate from one sample, sequenced in a study of blood T cell repertoires in COVID-19. Measured with immunoSEQ multiplex PCR; TCRdb has only the in-frame clones, and not every one. The sample includes 200,000 to 250,000 clones, under 90% of them seen just once. Sequencing input: PBMCs or T cells enriched from blood (not recorded which). The receptors come from a woman aged 50 to 60 who had been exposed to COVID-19.

The rearrangement joins TRBV27 to TRBJ1-4; D ambiguous. The CDR3 totals 14 residues. The germline V gene encodes CDR1 MNHEY and CDR2 SMNVEV (reference sequence). V shed 5 bases and J shed 10 bases, with 17 bases lying between them. DNA for the CDR3: TGTGCCAGCAGTCCCACCCGGACCCGGGGAAAACTGTTTTTT. Its translation: CASSPTRTRGKLFF.

In this sample, this clone turned up many times. The J gene is TRBJ2-3, the V gene TRBV9, with 9 nucleotides matching TRBD1. Germline assignment: CDR1 SGDLS and CDR2 YYNGEE. The CDR3 has 15 amino acids. Trimming removed 4 bases from V and 6 bases from J; junction bases left unmatched: 9. In DNA form, the CDR3 reads TGTGCCAGCAGCCCTAGGGACAGGGAGGGGGATACGCAGTATTTT. It encodes CASSPRDREGDTQYF.

V usage is TRBV18 and J usage is TRBJ2-5; the match to TRBD1 covers 10 bases. The V segment lost 3 bases and the J segment 5 bases; nucleotides outside the gene matches: 3. This CDR3 is built from 14 residues. CDR1 and CDR2 (germline): KGHSH, LQKENI. CDR3 nucleotides: TGTGCCAGCTCACCGCTGGGACAGGGGGAGACCCAGTACTTC. Protein: CASSPLGQGETQYF.

A few counts support this clone. The chain is built from TRBV15 and TRBJ1-1, with TRBD1 identical over 7 bases. Per germline, CDR1 LNHNV and CDR2 YYDKDF (reference sequence). Trimming at V came to 4 bases and at J to 11 bases, leaving 7 bases not matched to a gene. The CDR3 loop spans 12 amino acids. CDR3 region: CATSTDRVRAFF. For the CDR3, the DNA is TGTGCCACCAGCACAGACAGGGTACGGGCTTTCTTT. Drawing the rest from reference TRBV15 and TRBJ1-1, the complete variable domain is DAMVIQNPRYQVTQFGKPVTLSCSQTLNHNVMYWYQQKSSQAPKLLFHYYDKDFNNEADTPDNFQSRRPNTSFCFLDIRSPGLGDTAMYLCATSTDRVRAFFGQGTRLTVV.

The CDR3 sequence: CASSEWGGSPLHF. For the CDR3, the DNA is TGTGCCAGCAGTGAATGGGGAGGATCACCCCTCCACTTT. The chain links TRBV6-1 to TRBJ1-6; no firm D call. The CDR3 runs to 13 residues. CDR1 is MNHNS, CDR2 SASEGT, per germline. Trimming shortened V by 2 bases and J by 10 bases, and 9 bases separated the two germline ends.

V and J are TRBV28 and TRBJ1-1; 7 bases map to TRBD1. Germline CDR1 MDHEN, CDR2 SYDVKM. V was clipped by 2 bases and J by 12 bases; unmatched bases: 6. This CDR3 has 12 amino acids. The CDR3 protein is CASSLLQGGTFF. CDR3 sequence (DNA): TGTGCCAGCAGTTTACTTCAGGGGGGTACTTTCTTT.

The chain employs TRBV9 and TRBJ2-1, with 8 bases lining up with TRBD1. The V and J ends lost 5 bases and 9 bases, in that order; junction bases with no gene match: 7. CDR1 and CDR2 from the germline V gene are SGDLS and YYNGEE. The CDR3 is made up of 13 amino acids. CDR3 coding DNA: TGTGCCAGCAGGGAGGCAGGGGGCAGTGAGCAGTTCTTC. It yields the protein CASREAGGSEQFF.

This clone came up a few times. The chain links TRBV28 to TRBJ2-3; a possible D gene is TRBD1 (6 bases). The V end lost 5 bases, the J end lost 0 bases, and 12 bases lay between the germline ends. The V gene's germline CDR1 is MDHEN and CDR2 SYDVKM. This CDR3 comprises 15 residues. The CDR3 nucleotides read TGTGCCAGCAGTCCCCCAGACAGGAGCACAGATACGCAGTATTTT. This codes for CASSPPDRSTDTQYF.

The rearrangement uses TRBV6-5 and TRBJ2-7; 12 bases agree with TRBD2. The germline V gene has CDR1 MNHEY and CDR2 SVGAGI. This CDR3 is 14 amino acids long. V lost 6 bases and J lost 5; bases outside the gene matches: 5. The CDR3 here is CASSLAGGPNEQYF. The CDR3 DNA reads TGTGCCAGCAGCCTAGCGGGGGGGCCTAACGAGCAGTACTTC.

This chain uses TRBV6-5 with TRBJ1-2, with a weak D call TRBD1 (5 bases). CDR3 size: 15 residues. Trimming stripped 6 bases from V and 6 bases from J, with 20 bases between. Germline V lookup: CDR1 MNHEY, CDR2 SVGAGI. The CDR3 coding sequence is TGTGCCAGCAGACCAGCAGGGTACCCAAGGGATGGCTACACCTTC. This codes for CASRPAGYPRDGYTF.

CDR3 region: CASSQVPRSDRMGARGYTF. CDR3 sequence (DNA): TGTGCCAGCAGCCAAGTCCCCCGCTCTGACAGGATGGGGGCGAGGGGCTACACCTTC. The rearrangement uses TRBV3-1 (or the pseudogene TRBV3-2) and TRBJ1-2; the D gene is possibly TRBD1 (6 bases). The germline CDR1 and CDR2 sequences are LGHDT and YNNKEL (reference sequence). The V end lost 1 base, the J end lost 8 bases, and 29 bases lay between the germline ends. The CDR3 consists of 19 residues.

The chain links TRBV7-2 to TRBJ1-1, with a possible D match to TRBD1 (6 bases). This CDR3 region has 12 residues. CDR1 SGHTA and CDR2 FQGNSA come from the germline V gene. Between the trimmed V and J ends, which lost 5 bases and 7 bases, there was a span of 11 bases. The CDR3 sequence: CASSPRGGEAFF. The DNA for the CDR3 is TGTGCCAGCAGCCCGAGGGGGGGTGAAGCTTTCTTT. The complete variable domain, with remaining parts taken from reference TRBV7-2 and TRBJ1-1, reads GAGVSQSPSNKVTEKGKDVELRCDPISGHTALYWYRQSLGQGLEFLIYFQGNSAPDKSGLPSDRFSAERTGGSVSTLTIQRTQQEDSAVYLCASSPRGGEAFFGQGTRLTVV.

The chain carries TRBV5-6 and TRBJ2-7; 8 nucleotides agree with TRBD1. Germline CDR1 and CDR2: SGHDT and YYEEEE. The V segment lost 4 bases and the J segment 2 bases; nucleotides outside the gene matches: 8. The CDR3 length is 15 residues. The CDR3 sequence is CASSPGTGLTYEQYF. CDR3 sequence (DNA): TGTGCCAGCAGCCCGGGGACAGGTTTAACCTACGAGCAGTACTTC.

This clone occurred once. The chain has TRBV7-9 and TRBJ2-3, with 11 bases fitting TRBD2. Germline assignment: CDR1 SEHNR and CDR2 FQNEAQ (reference sequence). V shed 3 bases, J shed 0 bases, and the junction held 11 bases outside the gene matches. The CDR3 runs 19 residues. The CDR3 spells CASSFFSGGAQASTDTQYF. CDR3 nucleotides: TGTGCCAGCAGCTTTTTTAGCGGGGGGGCCCAGGCTAGCACAGATACGCAGTATTTT.

This chain links TRBV14 with TRBJ1-3; D unclear. The CDR3 extends over 15 amino acids. Germline-derived CDR1 and CDR2 are SGHDN and FVKESK. Trimming removed 4 bases from V and 0 bases from J, with 10 bases in between. The CDR3 coding sequence is TGTGCCAGCAGCCCCCGACATTACTCTGGAAACACCATATATTTT. Translation gives CASSPRHYSGNTIYF.

The genes are TRBV6-1 and TRBJ1-1; D unresolved. Germline values: CDR1 MNHNS, CDR2 SASEGT. This CDR3 region has 15 residues. V lost 2 bases, J lost 0 bases, and 10 bases lay in between. The CDR3, as DNA: TGTGCCAGCAGTGAATACACGGGTCTGAACACTGAAGCTTTCTTT. Translation gives CASSEYTGLNTEAFF.

J is TRBJ2-3 and V is TRBV12-3 or TRBV12-4, with D perhaps TRBD2 (5 bases). The CDR3 covers 13 residues. V was shortened by 3 bases and J by 9 bases, with 13 bases between the two germline ends. The chain's CDR3 is CASSFKVRATQYF. The CDR3 DNA sequence: TGTGCCAGCAGTTTTAAGGTGAGGGCAACGCAGTATTTT.

The rearrangement links TRBV7-2 to TRBJ2-7; D gene uncertain. V was cut by 5 bases and J by 6 bases, with 14 bases left in between. The CDR3 totals 13 residues. Germline V gene data show CDR1 as SGHTA and CDR2 as FQGNSA. For the CDR3, the DNA is TGTGCCAGCAGCCTTCAGGCCGCGAGCGAGCAGTACTTC. It is translated as CASSLQAASEQYF.

This clone was counted a few times. J is TRBJ1-5 and V is TRBV6-5, with D possibly being TRBD1 (5 bases). The CDR3 is made up of 13 amino acids. Deletions cut 5 bases from V and 6 bases from J, with 11 bases between. Germline V CDR1 and CDR2: MNHEY, SVGAGI. CDR3 sequence (DNA): TGTGCCAGCAGTCCGGGACTCAGTCAGCCCCAGCATTTT. It codes for CASSPGLSQPQHF.

V is TRBV11-2 and J is TRBJ2-5; TRBD1 is a possible D gene (5 bases). Trimming pared 1 base from V and 2 bases from J, leaving 11 bases between. Germline lookup yields CDR1 SGHAT and CDR2 FQNNGV. The CDR3 covers 15 residues. The DNA of the CDR3 is TGTGCCAGCAGCTTAGGGACATGGTTTCAAGAGACCCAGTACTTC. This codes for CASSLGTWFQETQYF.

This clone appeared many times. In DNA, the CDR3 is TGTGCCACCAGTGATCTCCGAACAGGGTTGGGTCGTAGCAATCATGGTACCCAGCATTTT. It encodes CATSDLRTGLGRSNHGTQHF. This rearrangement joins TRBV24-1 to TRBJ1-5; TRBD1 is a possible D gene (6 bases). Per the germline V gene, CDR1 is KGHDR and CDR2 is SFDVKD. CDR3 length equals 20 residues. V dropped 3 bases and J dropped 11 bases, with 34 bases sitting between them.

This clone was seen only once. The chain joins TRBV2 to TRBJ2-7; 8 nucleotides agree with TRBD1. After removal of 6 bases from V and 6 bases from J, the junction contained 4 bases not matched to a gene. This CDR3 has 12 amino acids. Germline lookup yields CDR1 SNHLY and CDR2 FYNNEI. The DNA of the CDR3 is TGTGCCAGCAGCGCACAGGGGGTCGAGCAGTACTTC. The encoded protein is CASSAQGVEQYF.

V usage is TRBV19 and J usage is TRBJ1-1; 7 bases are a match to TRBD1. Unmatched junction bases numbered 7, after V lost 5 bases and J lost 4 bases. Germline V gene sequence: CDR1 LNHDA, CDR2 SQIVND (reference sequence). The CDR3 is 14 amino acids. The CDR3 DNA reads TGTGCCAGTAGTGTCATACAGGGGAGCACTGAAGCTTTCTTT. It yields the protein CASSVIQGSTEAFF.

This chain uses TRBV2 with TRBJ2-7; 9 bases map to TRBD1. The ends lost 6 bases at V and 0 bases at J; junction bases unmatched: 18. The germline V gene has CDR1 SNHLY and CDR2 FYNNEI. The CDR3 sequence is 19 residues long. The CDR3 loop is CASRYEQRPGQGFSYEQYF. Here the CDR3 DNA reads TGTGCCAGCAGATACGAACAGAGACCGGGACAGGGTTTCTCCTACGAGCAGTACTTC.

The table lists this clone with a count of one. This chain connects TRBV5-1 to TRBJ2-7, with 7 bases fitting TRBD2. Germline V gives CDR1 SGHRS, CDR2 YFSETQ. CDR3 length equals 14 residues. Losses at the gene ends were 4 bases for V and 7 bases for J; bases not matched to a gene: 11. The CDR3 region has the DNA TGCGCCAGCAGCCGCGGGGGATCCCCTGGGGAGCAGTACTTC. Residues: CASSRGGSPGEQYF.